Below, 31 T cell receptor beta chains from the same sample are listed, as sequenced in a study of a mutant IDH1 vaccine in newly diagnosed glioma. These receptors lack a known antigen. Profiling relied on immunoSEQ multiplex PCR, and the TCRdb table lists in-frame clones only, not all of them. The data contain tens of thousands of clones, approximately 82% of them singletons. The time point was: week 5, during vaccination. Doses consisted of 300 ug of mutant IDH1 20-mer peptide each, paired with topical imiquimod. Here the sequenced sample was PBMCs, taken from a glioma patient whose treatment included an IDH1 peptide vaccine. These receptor sequences come from a man aged 30-40 years with glioma.

The V and J genes are TRBV4-2 and TRBJ2-5; 9 bases agree with TRBD2. Trimming at V came to 4 bases and at J to 5 bases, leaving 11 bases not matched to a gene. Germline-derived CDR1 and CDR2 are LGHNA and YNFKEQ. The CDR3 extends over 16 amino acids. CDR3 DNA sequence: TGTGCCAGCAGCCGGGGCGGGGGGGCCCGAGAGGAGACCCAGTACTTC. Protein product: CASSRGGGAREETQYF.

The chain carries TRBV11-2 and TRBJ2-3; 9 nucleotides match TRBD1. The CDR3 consists of 15 residues. Germline V CDR1 and CDR2: SGHAT, FQNNGV. V lost 2 bases, J lost 4 bases, and 4 bases stayed unmatched. CDR3 loop: CASSLHGTGSDTQYF. For the CDR3, the DNA is TGTGCCAGCAGCTTACACGGGACAGGGTCAGATACGCAGTATTTT.

The chain combines TRBV6-1 with TRBJ1-6, with a tentative D call TRBD1 (6 bases). With 4 bases removed from V and 6 bases from J, the gap between germline ends came to 19 bases. Germline V CDR1 and CDR2: MNHNS, SASEGT. The CDR3 runs 17 residues. CDR3 in amino acids: CASSVGGGDSGNSPLHF. DNA for the CDR3: TGTGCCAGCAGTGTCGGAGGGGGGGATTCGGGTAATTCACCCCTCCACTTT.

The chain links TRBV19 to TRBJ1-2, with D unclear. CDR3 length equals 14 residues. From germline, CDR1 is LNHDA and CDR2 SQIVND (reference sequence). V lost 2 bases and J 4 bases, leaving 11 bases between the germline ends. CDR3 sequence: CASSIIAASYGYTF. The CDR3 DNA is TGTGCCAGTAGTATAATAGCAGCCTCCTATGGCTACACCTTC.

The chain combines TRBV7-6 with TRBJ2-3, with 8 bases aligning to TRBD2. This CDR3 region has 18 residues. J lost 3 bases, V lost 5 bases, and 16 bases had no gene match. The germline V gene has CDR1 SGHVS and CDR2 FNYEAQ. In DNA form, the CDR3 reads TGTGCCAGCAGCCTCAGACCGGGACTAGGAATTATGACAGATACGCAGTATTTT. Its protein product is CASSLRPGLGIMTDTQYF. Variable domain in full (rest from reference TRBV7-6 and TRBJ2-3): GAGVSQSPRYKVTKRGQDVALRCDPISGHVSLYWYRQALGQGPEFLTYFNYEAQQDKSGLPNDRFSAERPEGSISTLTIQRTEQRDSAMYRCASSLRPGLGIMTDTQYFGPGTRLTVL.

The rearrangement uses TRBV6-5 and TRBJ2-7; D ambiguous. There are 14 residues in the CDR3. V dropped 4 bases and J dropped 3 bases, with 13 bases sitting between them. In germline, CDR1 is MNHEY, CDR2 SVGAGI. The CDR3 region is CASSSGSHGYEQYF. The CDR3 DNA follows: TGTGCCAGCAGTTCGGGCAGTCATGGCTACGAGCAGTACTTC.

The chain carries TRBV5-1 and TRBJ1-1; the D gene is possibly TRBD1 (6 bases). CDR1 is SGHRS and CDR2 is YFSETQ in the germline V gene. The V end lost 4 bases, the J end lost 2 bases, and 24 bases lay between the germline ends. The CDR3 extends over 18 amino acids. CDR3 sequence reads: CASSQVVTGAASNTEAFF. CDR3 nucleotides: TGCGCCAGCAGCCAAGTCGTTACGGGGGCGGCTAGCAACACTGAAGCTTTCTTT.

This clone was recorded only once. The J gene is TRBJ2-7, the V gene TRBV7-6; 10 positions match TRBD1. V trimming: 4 bases; J trimming: 2 bases; junction bases outside the gene matches: 8. Looked up from germline, CDR1 is SGHVS and CDR2 is FNYEAQ. The CDR3 has 16 residues. CDR3 nucleotides: TGTGCCAGCAGCTCGGAGTGGGACAGGGGTACCTACGAGCAGTACTTC. The encoded protein is CASSSEWDRGTYEQYF. The full variable domain, in which reference TRBV7-6 and TRBJ2-7 provide the parts outside the CDR3, is GAGVSQSPRYKVTKRGQDVALRCDPISGHVSLYWYRQALGQGPEFLTYFNYEAQQDKSGLPNDRFSAERPEGSISTLTIQRTEQRDSAMYRCASSSEWDRGTYEQYFGPGTRLTVT.

V and J are TRBV2 and TRBJ1-5; no firm D call. This CDR3 contains 15 residues. V was pared by 2 bases and J by 4 bases, with 12 bases between. Germline CDR1 is SNHLY and CDR2 is FYNNEI. The CDR3 nucleotides read TGTGCCAGCAGTGAAAATCCGGTTTTGAATCAGCCCCAGCATTTT. This encodes CASSENPVLNQPQHF.

The rearrangement links TRBV2 to TRBJ2-1; D unclear. CDR3 size: 13 residues. The germline V and J ends were trimmed by 6 bases and 2 bases, with 8 bases remaining between them. CDR1 and CDR2 (germline): SNHLY, FYNNEI. CDR3 DNA sequence: TGTGCCAGCAGGGACGGAGCCTACAATGAGCAGTTCTTC. Amino acids: CASRDGAYNEQFF.

The CDR3: CASSRLDGLTGPYEQYF. For the CDR3, the DNA is TGTGCCAGCAGCCGCCTCGATGGACTGACAGGACCTTACGAGCAGTACTTC. The chain carries TRBV7-8 and TRBJ2-7; D may be TRBD1 (6 bases). The germline gives CDR1 SGHVS, CDR2 FQNEAQ. Trimming stripped 5 bases from V and 4 bases from J, with 24 bases between. CDR3 length equals 17 residues.

The rearrangement joins TRBV5-4 to TRBJ1-6; unclear D gene. Per the germline V gene, CDR1 is SGHNT and CDR2 is YYREEE (reference sequence). This CDR3 contains 15 residues. V was clipped by 2 bases and J by 6 bases, with 12 bases between them. The CDR3 loop reads CASSFADRGNSPLHF. The DNA of the CDR3 is TGTGCCAGCAGCTTCGCCGACCGGGGTAATTCACCCCTCCACTTT.

The V gene is TRBV5-4, the J gene TRBJ1-3; D gene ambiguous. CDR1 is SGHNT, CDR2 YYREEE, per germline (reference sequence). The length of the CDR3 is 13 residues. V gave up 4 bases and J gave up 0 bases, with 5 bases separating them. In DNA form, the CDR3 reads TGTGCCAGCAGCACACCCTCTGGAAACACCATATATTTT. Its translation: CASSTPSGNTIYF.

This chain links TRBV19 with TRBJ1-2; TRBD1 matches at 7 bases. Germline V lookup: CDR1 LNHDA, CDR2 SQIVND (reference sequence). The CDR3 length is 13 residues. The J segment lost 8 bases and the V segment lost 2 bases, leaving 5 bases of the junction unmatched. CDR3: CASSIIQGGGYTF. CDR3 in DNA: TGTGCCAGTAGTATAATTCAGGGGGGCGGCTACACCTTC.

The chain employs TRBV10-1 and TRBJ1-1, with D hard to call. The CDR3 runs to 14 residues. Looked up from germline, CDR1 is WNHNN and CDR2 is SYGVQD (reference sequence). V gave up 3 bases and J gave up 0 bases, with 8 bases separating them. Here the CDR3 reads CASSESFMNTEAFF. CDR3 sequence (DNA): TGCGCCAGCAGTGAAAGTTTTATGAACACTGAAGCTTTCTTT.

The chain carries TRBV7-2 and TRBJ2-7; D ambiguous. Trimming took 4 bases from V and 3 from J, leaving 13 bases between them. The CDR3 is made up of 14 amino acids. Germline CDR1 SGHTA, CDR2 FQGNSA. CDR3 region: CASSYDMEDYEQYF. The CDR3 coding sequence is TGTGCCAGCAGCTACGACATGGAAGACTACGAGCAGTACTTC.

This chain connects TRBV7-2 to TRBJ2-7, with D unclear. Trimming shortened V by 2 bases and J by 2 bases, and 16 bases separated the two germline ends. The germline CDR1 and CDR2 sequences are SGHTA and FQGNSA. The CDR3 consists of 16 residues. The CDR3 region has the DNA TGTGCCAGCAGCTTACATGGGTCTGACGATACCTACGAGCAGTACTTC. As protein: CASSLHGSDDTYEQYF.

The V call is TRBV5-4, the J call TRBJ2-5; the match to TRBD1 covers 8 bases. This CDR3 region has 14 residues. Trimming at V came to 4 bases and at J to 5 bases, leaving 7 bases not matched to a gene. In germline, CDR1 is SGHNT, CDR2 YYREEE (reference sequence). In DNA form, the CDR3 reads TGTGCCAGCAGCCCTGGACAGGGTAGGGAGACCCAGTACTTC. Translating gives CASSPGQGRETQYF.

The chain has TRBV5-1 and TRBJ1-4, with D maybe TRBD1 (5 bases). V lost 0 bases and J 4 bases, leaving 13 bases between the germline ends. Germline assignment: CDR1 SGHRS and CDR2 YFSETQ. CDR3 length: 16 residues. CDR3 DNA: TGCGCCAGCAGCTTGGCCGTGACAGAGAATAATGAAAAACTGTTTTTT. It is translated as CASSLAVTENNEKLFF.

A few counts support this clone. V and J are TRBV18 and TRBJ1-5; no reliable D call. This CDR3 is built from 14 residues. CDR1 KGHSH and CDR2 LQKENI come from the germline V gene. V was shortened by 2 bases and J by 0 bases, with 5 bases between the two germline ends. CDR3 sequence reads: CASSPGSSNQPQHF. As DNA, the CDR3 is TGTGCCAGCTCACCAGGGAGTAGCAATCAGCCCCAGCATTTT.

The gene calls are TRBV6-1 and TRBJ1-5; TRBD1 might be the D (5 bases). The CDR3 has 14 amino acids. Trimming left V 6 bases short and J 3 bases short, with 12 bases between. The V gene's germline CDR1 is MNHNS and CDR2 SASEGT. CDR3 DNA: TGTGCCAGCAGGAGGCGAGGGGCCAATCAGCCCCAGCATTTT. Protein product: CASRRRGANQPQHF.

The chain links TRBV28 to TRBJ2-3, with 7 bases fitting TRBD2. Germline CDR1 MDHEN, CDR2 SYDVKM. This CDR3 spans 11 amino acids. J lost 15 bases, V lost 8 bases, and 11 bases had no gene match. CDR3 region: CASSLGRTRYF. The DNA for the CDR3 is TGTGCCAGCTCCCTAGGGAGGACTAGATATTTT.

V and J are TRBV27 and TRBJ2-5; D call uncertain. Trimming shortened V by 2 bases and J by 3 bases, and 7 bases separated the two germline ends. Germline V lookup: CDR1 MNHEY, CDR2 SMNVEV (reference sequence). There are 13 residues in the CDR3. CDR3 DNA sequence: TGTGCCAGCAGTTTAGCCCTAGAAGAGACCCAGTACTTC. Protein sequence: CASSLALEETQYF.

This clone was detected once. The chain is built from TRBV29-1 and TRBJ2-3; the match to TRBD2 covers 10 bases. The germline gives CDR1 SQVTM, CDR2 ANQGSEA. This CDR3 contains 17 residues. Unmatched junction bases numbered 19, after V lost 7 bases and J lost 6 bases. The CDR3 bases are TGCAGCGCTAGGGGCGGTGGGGAGACTAGCGGGCCCGATACGCAGTATTTT. Amino acid sequence: CSARGGGETSGPDTQYF.

This clone was observed a handful of times. The J gene is TRBJ1-6, the V gene TRBV7-9; 8 bases map to TRBD1. Trimming at V came to 4 bases and at J to 11 bases, leaving 13 bases not matched to a gene. Germline values: CDR1 SEHNR, CDR2 FQNEAQ (reference sequence). There are 16 residues in the CDR3. The CDR3 DNA sequence: TGTGCCAGCAGCTCGCTCGGAGGACAGGGTTTAACACCCCTCCACTTT. It is translated as CASSSLGGQGLTPLHF.

The V call is TRBV5-4, the J call TRBJ1-1; D uncertain. Germline-derived CDR1 and CDR2 are SGHNT and YYREEE (reference sequence). The CDR3 has 12 amino acids. Trimming removed 1 base from V and 1 base from J, with 2 bases in between. The CDR3 loop is CASSLRNTEAFF. Written as DNA, the CDR3 is TGTGCCAGCAGCTTGAGGAACACTGAAGCTTTCTTT.

This clone was picked up one time. The rearrangement uses TRBV10-2 and TRBJ2-5; 7 bases agree with TRBD1. The J call may not be correct, given that the DNA end is closer to TRBJ2-7. Per the germline V gene, CDR1 is WSHSY and CDR2 is SAAADI. The CDR3 is made up of 13 amino acids. CDR3 in DNA: TGCGCCAGCAGACAGGGGTTCTCCTACGAGCAGTACTTC. Its translation: CASRQGFSYEQYF.

V and J are TRBV5-8 and TRBJ1-5; 7 bases line up with TRBD1. J lost 3 bases, V lost 3 bases, and 3 bases had no gene match. There are 14 residues in the CDR3. CDR1 and CDR2 from the germline V gene are SGHTS and YDEGEE. CDR3 coding DNA: TGTGCCAGCAGCTCGACAGGGTACAATCAGCCCCAGCATTTT. Its protein is CASSSTGYNQPQHF.

This clone was recorded a few times. V gene TRBV2 combines with J gene TRBJ1-1; TRBD1 agrees at 7 bases. Germline V gene sequence: CDR1 SNHLY, CDR2 FYNNEI. Trimming took 7 bases from V and 5 from J; bases not matched to a gene: 10. There are 14 residues in the CDR3. The CDR3 nucleotides read TGTGCCAGCAATCGACAGGGATGGGGAACTGAAGCTTTCTTT. This gives the protein CASNRQGWGTEAFF.

The chain has TRBV15 and TRBJ2-5; D is unclear. The germline V gene has CDR1 LNHNV and CDR2 YYDKDF (reference sequence). This CDR3 has 12 amino acids. The ends were cut back, 5 bases at V and 5 bases at J, with 9 bases in the middle. CDR3 bases: TGTGCCACCAGCTCAGCGAGGGAGACCCAGTACTTC. Translated: CATSSARETQYF.

The chain recombines TRBV5-4 with TRBJ2-3; 10 bases are shared with TRBD2. With V trimmed by 3 bases and J by 6 bases, 7 bases remained unmatched. The germline V gene has CDR1 SGHNT and CDR2 YYREEE (reference sequence). There are 15 residues in the CDR3. Written as DNA, the CDR3 is TGTGCCAGCAGCTCGCTAGCGGGGGAAGTGGATACGCAGTATTTT. Protein sequence: CASSSLAGEVDTQYF.